This paragraph reports one TCR beta chain. This specimen comes from a study of cytomegalovirus exposure and HLA in healthy donors. Germline CDR1 SGDLS, CDR2 YYNGEE. V was clipped by 3 bases and J by 0 bases, with 13 bases between them. This CDR3 is 16 amino acids long. Produced via immunoSEQ multiplex PCR; TCRdb's table is partial and in-frame only. The table includes roughly 56,000 clones, more than 85% detected once. The sequenced sample consisted of PBMCs. The sequence came from a woman between 25 and 40 years old in good health and CMV-seronegative. The chain uses TRBV9 and TRBJ1-3; D ambiguous. The CDR3 is CASSGISAVSGNTIYF. Here the CDR3 DNA reads TGTGCCAGCAGCGGGATTTCCGCGGTCTCTGGAAACACCATATATTTT.